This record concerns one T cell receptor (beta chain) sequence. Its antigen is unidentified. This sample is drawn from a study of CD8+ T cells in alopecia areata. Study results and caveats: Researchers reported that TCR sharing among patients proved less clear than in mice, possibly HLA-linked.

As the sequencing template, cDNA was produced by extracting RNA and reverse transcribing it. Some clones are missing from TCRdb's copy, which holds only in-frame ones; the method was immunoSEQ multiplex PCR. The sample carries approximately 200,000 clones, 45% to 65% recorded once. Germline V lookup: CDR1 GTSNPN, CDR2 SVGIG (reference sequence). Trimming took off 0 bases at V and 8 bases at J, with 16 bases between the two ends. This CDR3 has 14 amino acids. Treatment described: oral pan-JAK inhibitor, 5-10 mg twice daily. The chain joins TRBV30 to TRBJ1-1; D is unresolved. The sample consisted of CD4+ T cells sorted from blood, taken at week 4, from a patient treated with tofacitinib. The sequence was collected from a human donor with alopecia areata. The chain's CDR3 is CAWSVGFDVLEAFF. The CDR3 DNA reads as TGTGCCTGGAGTGTGGGCTTCGACGTATTGGAAGCTTTCTTT.